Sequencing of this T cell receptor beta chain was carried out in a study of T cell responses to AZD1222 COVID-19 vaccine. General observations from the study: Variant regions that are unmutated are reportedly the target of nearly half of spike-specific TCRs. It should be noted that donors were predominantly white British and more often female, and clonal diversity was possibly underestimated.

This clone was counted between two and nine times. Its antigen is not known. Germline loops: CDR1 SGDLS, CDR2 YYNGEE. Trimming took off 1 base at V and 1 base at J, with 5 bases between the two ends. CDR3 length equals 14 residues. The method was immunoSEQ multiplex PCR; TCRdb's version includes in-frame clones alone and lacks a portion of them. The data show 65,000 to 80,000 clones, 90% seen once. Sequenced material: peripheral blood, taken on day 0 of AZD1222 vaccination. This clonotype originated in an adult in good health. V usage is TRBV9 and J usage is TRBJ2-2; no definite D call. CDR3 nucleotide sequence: TGTGCCAGCAGCGTATCTGGGAACACCGGGGAGCTGTTTTTT. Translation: CASSVSGNTGELFF.